The clone carrying this T cell receptor beta chain was detected only a few times. This specimen belongs to a study of blood T cell repertoires in COVID-19. At the level of the study: The origin of the acute and convalescent COVID-19 samples was the United States, Italy and Spain. PBMCs, B-cell-depleted T cells, or T cells provided the cDNA or gDNA that made up the material.

Authors' processing steps: The assay estimated nucleated cells by amplifying reference gene primers. The method was immunoSEQ multiplex PCR; TCRdb's version includes in-frame clones alone and lacks a portion of them. V and J calls and clone size come straight from that table; D and trimming were deduced from the DNA. The sample yields about 98,000 clones, approximately 81% seen once. V trimming: 3 bases; J trimming: 6 bases; junction bases outside the gene matches: 7. Looked up from germline, CDR1 is SGHRS and CDR2 is YFSETQ. CDR3 length: 14 amino acids. This rearrangement joins TRBV5-1 to TRBJ2-7; 9 nucleotides line up with TRBD1. The sequence came from a woman of 80 years or more with acute or convalescent COVID-19. The specimen sequenced was peripheral blood. CDR3 nucleotide sequence: TGCGCCAGCAGCTCAACAGGGGGCGCGTCCGAGCAGTACTTC. Amino acids: CASSSTGGASEQYF.